This T cell receptor (beta chain) was recovered during a study of blood T cell repertoires in COVID-19. In the original processing: Reference gene primer amplification gave nucleated cell count estimates. Measured with immunoSEQ multiplex PCR; TCRdb has only the in-frame clones, and not every one. V and J calls and clone size are those listed in that table; D and trimming were worked out from the DNA. The sample includes about 99,000 clones, 79% of them seen just once. CDR3 length: 14 residues. Germline V gene data show CDR1 as SGHTA and CDR2 as FQGNSA. V trimming: 8 bases; J trimming: 3 bases; junction bases outside the gene matches: 5.

This TCR came from a woman older than 75 with active or convalescent COVID-19. Source material: peripheral blood. The V call is TRBV7-2, the J call TRBJ2-1; 9 nucleotides match TRBD2. Here the CDR3 DNA reads TGTGCCAGCCGGGGGCGGGAGGGCTACAATGAGCAGTTCTTC. Translated: CASRGREGYNEQFF.